Described below is a single TCR beta chain sequence and its context. Its antigen remains unknown. The CDR3 is made up of 13 amino acids. Germline V gene lookup returns CDR1 SGHNT and CDR2 YENEEA. Losses at the gene ends were 5 bases for V and 14 bases for J; bases not matched to a gene: 9. The data stem from a study of blood T cells in healthy people across ages. General observations from the study: The diversity estimates, figures obtained from one million T cells, were considered underestimates.

Then a second PCR, running roughly 6 to 12 cycles, was carried out with a sample-barcoded 5' primer and a J-beta primer mix. TCRdb called the 5' RACE reads again in MiXCR, with one record for every CDR3 protein. The sample yields more than 550,000 distinct CDR3 sequences, 22% seen once. This clonotype was obtained from a man between 65 and 85 years old in good health. Material for sequencing was blood. The rearrangement links TRBV11-3 to TRBJ2-1, with 10 bases identical to TRBD2. The CDR3 DNA reads as TGTGCCAGCAGCGCGAGCGGGAGGGGGAAAAAGTTCTTC. Its translation is CASSASGRGKKFF.